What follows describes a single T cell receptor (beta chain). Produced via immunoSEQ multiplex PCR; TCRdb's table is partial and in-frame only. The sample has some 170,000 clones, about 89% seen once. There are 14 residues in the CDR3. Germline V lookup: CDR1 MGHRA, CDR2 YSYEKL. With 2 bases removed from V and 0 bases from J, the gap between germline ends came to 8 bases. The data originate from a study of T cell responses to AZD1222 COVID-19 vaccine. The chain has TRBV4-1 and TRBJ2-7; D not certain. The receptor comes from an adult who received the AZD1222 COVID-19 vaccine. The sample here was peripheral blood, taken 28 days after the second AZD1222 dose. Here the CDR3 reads CASSQNRISYEQYF. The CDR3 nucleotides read TGCGCCAGCAGCCAAAACCGCATCTCCTACGAGCAGTACTTC.